Listed below are T cell receptor beta chains from one sample, sequenced in a study of CD4+ T cells in melanoma. Assay: immunoSEQ multiplex PCR; the TCRdb copy retains only in-frame clones and omits some. The sample lists nearly 50,000 clones, roughly 89% occurring once. Sequencing was done on a sample of peripheral blood. The receptors originated from a human donor with melanoma. CDR3s include the opening cysteine and the closing phenylalanine or tryptophan. A D gene is named only where the DNA matches it firmly. The listing skips clone size in some rows; elsewhere it reads once, few, many or a size class.

D gene | J gene | V gene | clone size | CDR3 protein | CDR3 DNA
NA | TRBJ2-3 | TRBV11-3 | NA | CASSWSGVTDTQYF | TGTGCCAGCAGCTGGTCCGGGGTCACAGATACGCAGTATTTT
NA | TRBJ1-2 | TRBV6-5 | NA | CASTKGRSGYTF | TGTGCCAGCACTAAGGGGCGGTCGGGCTACACCTTC
NA | TRBJ1-6 | TRBV27 | NA | CASSLMSPRTSSPLHF | TGTGCCAGCAGTTTAATGTCCCCTCGGACTTCTTCACCCCTCCACTTT
NA | TRBJ1-2 | TRBV27 | NA | CASRAGMDYGYTF | TGTGCCAGCAGGGCAGGGATGGACTATGGCTACACCTTC
TRBD1 | TRBJ2-6 | TRBV28 | NA | CASSLRQGTAGANVLTF | TGTGCCAGCAGTCTACGACAGGGCACTGCTGGGGCCAACGTCCTGACTTTC
TRBD2 | TRBJ2-5 | TRBV5-4 | NA | CASSLIVAGGKETQYF | TGTGCCAGCAGCCTCATTGTAGCGGGGGGGAAAGAGACCCAGTACTTC
TRBD2 | TRBJ2-1 | TRBV4-1 | NA | CASSQDGGLGLGRPEQFF | TGCGCCAGCAGCCAAGATGGAGGGCTCGGACTAGGTAGACCTGAGCAGTTCTTC
TRBD1 | TRBJ1-1 | TRBV18 | few | CASPGTGIMNTEAFF | TGTGCCAGCCCCGGGACAGGGATCATGAACACTGAAGCTTTCTTT
TRBD2 | TRBJ2-1 | TRBV7-2 | NA | CASSFTSGASYNEQFF | TGTGCCAGCAGCTTTACTAGCGGGGCTTCCTACAATGAGCAGTTCTTC
TRBD1 | TRBJ2-1 | TRBV7-2 | NA | CASSWGQGLEQFF | TGTGCCAGCAGCTGGGGACAGGGCTTGGAGCAGTTCTTC
NA | TRBJ2-5 | TRBV4-1 | NA | CASSQDRGTGETQYF | TGCGCCAGCAGCCAAGATCGAGGCACGGGGGAGACCCAGTACTTC
NA | TRBJ2-5 | TRBV7-3 | NA | CASSLSGVRETQYF | TGTGCCAGCAGCCTCTCGGGAGTACGGGAGACCCAGTACTTC
TRBD1 | TRBJ2-1 | TRBV5-1 | NA | CASSLAGQGPDNEQFF | TGCGCCAGCAGCTTGGCGGGACAGGGGCCAGACAATGAGCAGTTCTTC
TRBD1 | TRBJ1-4 | TRBV6-1 | NA | CASSATRTGWDEKLFF | TGTGCCAGCAGTGCCACACGGACAGGCTGGGATGAAAAACTGTTTTTT
NA | TRBJ2-3 | TRBV18 | NA | CASSPPVSTDTQYF | TGTGCCAGCTCACCTCCCGTAAGCACAGATACGCAGTATTTT
NA | TRBJ2-3 | TRBV4-1 | NA | CASSLRTLLGTDTQYF | TGCGCCAGCAGCCTCAGGACTCTCCTTGGCACAGATACGCAGTATTTT
NA | TRBJ2-6 | TRBV7-9 | NA | CASSLIGGSGANVLTF | TGTGCCAGCAGCTTAATAGGGGGGTCTGGGGCCAACGTCCTGACTTTC
NA | TRBJ1-5 | TRBV19 | NA | CASSIESPLSPYSNQPQHF | TGTGCCAGTAGTATTGAAAGTCCCCTTTCTCCTTATAGCAATCAGCCCCAGCATTTT
NA | TRBJ1-6 | TRBV28 | NA | CASSLASVSSYNSPLHF | TGTGCCAGCAGTTTGGCCTCAGTGAGCTCCTATAATTCACCCCTCCACTTT
TRBD1 | TRBJ1-1 | TRBV7-9 | NA | CASSESPGQGNTEAFF | TGTGCCAGCAGCGAGTCTCCGGGACAGGGCAACACTGAAGCTTTCTTT
TRBD1 | TRBJ1-2 | TRBV6-1 | NA | CASSEPTGSRNGYTF | TGTGCCAGCAGTGAACCGACAGGGAGTCGGAATGGCTACACCTTC
NA | TRBJ1-3 | TRBV6-1 | NA | CASSGVGPGNTIYF | TGTGCCAGCAGTGGGGTAGGGCCTGGAAACACCATATATTTT
TRBD1 | TRBJ1-1 | TRBV19 | once | CASSISGQGVTEAFF | TGTGCCAGTAGTATATCGGGACAGGGGGTCACTGAAGCTTTCTTT
TRBD1 | TRBJ1-4 | TRBV4-1 | NA | CASSPRSQGAKDEKLFF | TGCGCCAGCAGCCCAAGATCCCAGGGGGCGAAGGATGAAAAACTGTTTTTT
NA | TRBJ1-1 | TRBV6-6 | NA | CASNPGQITEAFF | TGTGCCAGCAACCCGGGACAAATCACTGAAGCTTTCTTT
TRBD2 | TRBJ2-3 | TRBV5-4 | NA | CASSLGGVASGLLDTQYF | TGTGCCAGCAGCTTGGGGGGGGTGGCTAGCGGGCTGTTAGATACGCAGTATTTT
NA | TRBJ2-1 | TRBV6-1 | NA | CASSRQVTDYNEQFF | TGTGCCAGCAGTAGACAGGTAACGGACTACAATGAGCAGTTCTTC